Listed here are 29 T cell receptor beta chains from one sample, sequenced in a study of shared clonotypes between healthy human individuals (dated by TCRdb to the early 2020s). Libraries were prepared through the immunoSEQ multiplex PCR assay. Drawn from immuneACCESS, this table holds only the in-frame rearrangements with V and J called that TCRdb kept. Clones are partly lost; checked studies trace under half to an unresolved V gene and leave the rest unexplained. The sample has more than 200,000 clones on record, approximately 65% of them singletons. The biggest ten clones account for around 10% of the sample. The sequenced sample was memory CD4+ T cells sorted from blood. The label giving this sample's cell subset or site can be read as: CD45RA-negative fraction. Receptors originate from a man aged 25 to 40 in good health.

The V and J genes are TRBV5-8 and TRBJ2-7, with TRBD2 matching over 11 bases. Per germline, CDR1 SGHTS and CDR2 YDEGEE. With 0 bases clipped from V and 6 bases from J, the junction kept 5 bases outside the gene matches. The CDR3 has 15 residues. This CDR3 is CASSLELAGAREQYF. The CDR3 nucleotides are TGTGCCAGCAGCTTGGAACTAGCGGGAGCTCGCGAGCAGTACTTC.

The chain combines TRBV27 with TRBJ2-2, with unresolved D. V was pared by 3 bases and J by 6 bases, with 8 bases between. This CDR3 has 13 amino acids. CDR1 and CDR2 (germline): MNHEY, SMNVEV (reference sequence). For the CDR3, the DNA is TGTGCCAGCAGTTTGGTTGGGGCCGGGGAGCTGTTTTTT. Amino acids: CASSLVGAGELFF.

This clone was found a few times. The rearrangement joins TRBV9 to TRBJ2-2; 13 nucleotides align to TRBD2. CDR1 SGDLS and CDR2 YYNGEE come from the germline V gene. The junction had 7 bases not matched to a gene; V was cut back by 2 bases and J by 6 bases. The CDR3 has 17 residues. For the CDR3, the DNA is TGTGCCAGCAGCGTCACCGGGACTAGCGGGACCTCCGGGGAGCTGTTTTTT. This encodes CASSVTGTSGTSGELFF. The entire variable domain, with the rest obtained from reference TRBV9 and TRBJ2-2, is as follows: DSGVTQTPKHLITATGQRVTLRCSPRSGDLSVYWYQQSLDQGLQFLIQYYNGEERAKGNILERFSAQQFPDLHSELNLSSLELGDSALYFCASSVTGTSGTSGELFFGEGSRLTVL.

The CDR3 sequence is CSARGSNTQYF. The CDR3 DNA follows: TGCAGTGCTAGGGGCAGTAATACGCAGTATTTT. The rearrangement uses TRBV20-1 and TRBJ2-3; D uncertain. CDR1 is DFQATT, CDR2 SNEGSKA, per germline (reference sequence). The CDR3 loop spans 11 amino acids. V was cut by 3 bases and J by 7 bases, with 8 bases left in between.

The V and J genes are TRBV5-1 and TRBJ2-5, with D tentatively TRBD1 (5 bases). The CDR3 has 14 residues. V was clipped by 0 bases and J by 3 bases, with 9 bases between them. Germline CDR1 SGHRS, CDR2 YFSETQ. The CDR3 region has the DNA TGCGCCAGCAGCTTGGGACAGTACGAAGAGACCCAGTACTTC. Its translation: CASSLGQYEETQYF. The variable domain in full, with the rest retrieved from reference TRBV5-1 and TRBJ2-5, is KAGVTQTPRYLIKTRGQQVTLSCSPISGHRSVSWYQQTPGQGLQFLFEYFSETQRNKGNFPGRFSGRQFSNSRSEMNVSTLELGDSALYLCASSLGQYEETQYFGPGTRLLVL.

This chain connects TRBV11-2 to TRBJ2-7, with 8 bases fitting TRBD2. With V trimmed by 5 bases and J by 0 bases, 6 bases remained unmatched. Germline CDR1 and CDR2: SGHAT and FQNNGV. The CDR3 spans 15 residues. This CDR3 reads CASSLIAGSSYEQYF. In nucleotides, the CDR3 is TGTGCCAGCAGCCTGATAGCGGGGAGCTCCTACGAGCAGTACTTC. Full variable domain (outside the CDR3, taken from reference TRBV11-2 and TRBJ2-7): EAGVAQSPRYKIIEKRQSVAFWCNPISGHATLYWYQQILGQGPKLLIQFQNNGVVDDSQLPKDRFSAERLKGVDSTLKIQPAKLEDSAVYLCASSLIAGSSYEQYFGPGTRLTVT.

This clone turned up a few times. This chain connects TRBV2 to TRBJ2-5, with D maybe TRBD2 (5 bases). The germline V gene has CDR1 SNHLY and CDR2 FYNNEI. The V gene lost 8 bases and the J gene lost 4 bases, with 17 bases spanning the gap. There are 14 residues in the CDR3. CDR3 in amino acids: CASALGKGLETQYF. DNA of the CDR3: TGTGCCAGCGCCCTCGGGAAAGGCCTAGAGACCCAGTACTTC.

The chain joins TRBV14 to TRBJ2-7; 8 nucleotides agree with TRBD2. CDR1 SGHDN and CDR2 FVKESK come from the germline V gene. This CDR3 comprises 15 residues. Trimming at V came to 4 bases and at J to 5 bases, leaving 10 bases not matched to a gene. DNA for the CDR3: TGTGCCAGCAGCCTCAGGACTAGCTTTCCACACGAGCAGTACTTC. Amino acid sequence: CASSLRTSFPHEQYF.

This sequence joins TRBV5-1 and TRBJ1-1, with 10 bases matching TRBD1. The J segment lost 3 bases and the V segment lost 0 bases, leaving 2 bases of the junction unmatched. The germline gives CDR1 SGHRS, CDR2 YFSETQ. The CDR3 spans 15 residues. DNA for the CDR3: TGCGCCAGCAGCTTGGCGGACAGGGGGGACACTGAAGCTTTCTTT. Translation: CASSLADRGDTEAFF.

The rearrangement joins TRBV5-6 to TRBJ2-1; D call uncertain. V shed 1 base and J shed 9 bases, with 11 bases lying between them. From germline, CDR1 is SGHDT and CDR2 YYEEEE. The CDR3 is made up of 13 amino acids. The CDR3 region has the DNA TGTGCCAGCAGCTTGTTCCGATCGAGTGAGCAGTTCTTC. Protein sequence: CASSLFRSSEQFF.

The J gene is TRBJ2-7, the V gene TRBV28; the D gene is possibly TRBD2 (6 bases). Germline CDR1 is MDHEN and CDR2 is SYDVKM. The CDR3 totals 14 residues. Trimming took 7 bases from V and 7 from J, leaving 20 bases between them. This CDR3 reads CASKNSGNGGEQYF. In DNA form, the CDR3 reads TGTGCCAGCAAAAATTCCGGGAACGGGGGTGAGCAGTACTTC.

This clone was found many times. This chain links TRBV19 with TRBJ1-5; D call uncertain. Germline V gene lookup returns CDR1 LNHDA and CDR2 SQIVND (reference sequence). V lost 10 bases and J lost 9, with 16 bases in between. The CDR3 contains 12 residues. The CDR3 region is CAIGPLPGPQHF. The DNA of the CDR3 is TGTGCCATCGGTCCTCTCCCTGGGCCCCAGCATTTT.

The chain uses TRBV20-1 and TRBJ1-3; D ambiguous. The germline V and J ends were trimmed by 3 bases and 1 base, with 1 base remaining between them. Germline values: CDR1 DFQATT, CDR2 SNEGSKA (reference sequence). This CDR3 is 11 amino acids long. CDR3 in amino acids: CSARSGNTIYF. The CDR3 region has the DNA TGCAGTGCTAGGTCTGGAAACACCATATATTTT.

J is TRBJ2-1 and V is TRBV9, with TRBD1 matching 8 bases. This CDR3 has 16 residues. Germline V gives CDR1 SGDLS, CDR2 YYNGEE. The V segment lost 1 base and the J segment 0 bases; nucleotides outside the gene matches: 3. The CDR3 bases are TGTGCCAGCAGCGTACAGGGGGCTGGCTCCTACAATGAGCAGTTCTTC. It codes for CASSVQGAGSYNEQFF.

This clone has a single count. The V and J genes are TRBV6-1 and TRBJ2-1; possible D gene TRBD2, 5 bases. The V end was cut by 7 bases, the J end by 6 bases, with 16 bases between. The germline V gene encodes CDR1 MNHNS and CDR2 SASEGT. This CDR3 has 14 amino acids. CDR3 sequence reads: CASKRANGLNEQFF. CDR3 DNA: TGTGCCAGCAAAAGGGCGAACGGACTCAATGAGCAGTTCTTC.

This clone was observed a few times. The J gene is TRBJ2-3, the V gene TRBV28, with D tentatively TRBD1 or TRBD2 (5 bases each). Trimming pared 6 bases from V and 2 bases from J, leaving 33 bases between. Germline loops: CDR1 MDHEN, CDR2 SYDVKM. CDR3 length: 21 amino acids. As DNA, the CDR3 is TGTGCCAGCAGCCTACCCCCCGCCCACTTGGGGACCCGCTCCGCCACAGATACGCAGTATTTT. Translated: CASSLPPAHLGTRSATDTQYF.

Points on this clone: One end of the junction varies from germline; a read error may be responsible. The CDR3 nucleotides read TGTGCTAGCAGCTTAGACCGGGACACCTACAATGAGCAGTTCTTC. It is translated as CASSLDRDTYNEQFF. The rearrangement uses TRBV7-7 and TRBJ2-1; tentatively, D is TRBD1 (6 bases). The CDR3 totals 15 residues. Germline V gene sequence: CDR1 SSHAT, CDR2 FNYEAQ (reference sequence).

The chain joins TRBV5-6 to TRBJ2-3; a weak D match, TRBD2 (6 bases). Trimming left V 0 bases short and J 6 bases short, with 20 bases between. CDR1 SGHDT and CDR2 YYEEEE come from the germline V gene. This CDR3 is 17 amino acids long. CDR3: CASSLELWGRPGDTQYF. CDR3 nucleotides: TGTGCCAGCAGCTTGGAATTATGGGGGAGGCCGGGTGATACGCAGTATTTT.

The chain carries TRBV5-1 and TRBJ2-4; TRBD1 aligns across 8 bases. Matching the DNA end better, TRBJ2-7 makes the J call doubtful. CDR1 and CDR2 from the germline V gene are SGHRS and YFSETQ. CDR3 length: 12 residues. In nucleotides, the CDR3 is TGCGCCAGCAGATTAACAGGGGGCGAGCAGTACTTC. It specifies CASRLTGGEQYF.

In its sample, this clone was seen a few times. V gene TRBV5-4 combines with J gene TRBJ2-7; 7 bases are a match to TRBD1. From germline, CDR1 is SGHNT and CDR2 YYREEE (reference sequence). The CDR3 is 13 residues long. The V and J ends lost 2 bases and 3 bases, in that order; junction bases with no gene match: 2. The CDR3 sequence is CASSFDRVYEQYF. In DNA, the CDR3 is TGTGCCAGCAGCTTCGACAGGGTCTACGAGCAGTACTTC.

CDR3 bases: TGCGCCAGCAGTGAGTCGGGGGTAGCGGGAGCCCTATCCTACGAGCAGTACTTC. It is translated as CASSESGVAGALSYEQYF. The genes are TRBV10-2 and TRBJ2-7; 9 positions agree with TRBD2. V shed 0 bases and J 1 base; nucleotides not matched to a gene: 10. The V gene's germline CDR1 is WSHSY and CDR2 SAAADI. The CDR3 is made up of 18 amino acids.

This clone showed up just a few times. This chain links TRBV30 with TRBJ2-1; maybe TRBD1 (5 bases). CDR3 length: 14 amino acids. CDR1 is GTSNPN, CDR2 SVGIG, per germline (reference sequence). V was clipped by 1 base and J by 3 bases, with 10 bases between them. CDR3 in DNA: TGTGCCTGGAGTGAGGGGCTAGTCTACAATGAGCAGTTCTTC. This gives the protein CAWSEGLVYNEQFF.

The CDR3 spells CASSLSQGTQPQHF. Written as DNA, the CDR3 is TGTGCCAGCAGCTTATCGCAGGGTACCCAGCCCCAGCATTTT. The chain combines TRBV7-2 with TRBJ1-5; TRBD1 might be the D (5 bases). Per the germline V gene, CDR1 is SGHTA and CDR2 is FQGNSA. The CDR3 is 14 amino acids. Trimming left V 2 bases short and J 7 bases short, with 12 bases between.

This clone was found a few times. The CDR3 DNA is TGTGCCAGCAGCGAACAGTGGAACACTGAAGCTTTCTTT. Encoded protein: CASSEQWNTEAFF. The chain employs TRBV11-3 and TRBJ1-1; unclear D gene. Germline V gene sequence: CDR1 SGHNT, CDR2 YENEEA. The CDR3 loop spans 13 amino acids. V lost 5 bases and J 1 base, leaving 8 bases between the germline ends. Based on the CDR3 plus reference TRBV11-3 and TRBJ1-1, the full variable domain is EAGVVQSPRYKIIEKKQPVAFWCNPISGHNTLYWYLQNLGQGPELLIRYENEEAVDDSQLPKDRFSAERLKGVDSTLKIQPAELGDSAVYLCASSEQWNTEAFFGQGTRLTVV.

This chain's CDR3 is CASTPKGGPRYEQYF. CDR3 DNA: TGTGCCAGCACACCTAAAGGGGGCCCTCGGTACGAGCAGTACTTC. The gene calls are TRBV28 and TRBJ2-7; 7 bases match TRBD1. Germline CDR1 is MDHEN and CDR2 is SYDVKM. The CDR3 length is 15 residues. The trim removed 7 bases at V and 4 bases at J, leaving 13 bases unmatched.

The chain has TRBV19 and TRBJ1-3; D is undetermined. Germline V gene sequence: CDR1 LNHDA, CDR2 SQIVND (reference sequence). Trimming pared 10 bases from V and 3 bases from J, leaving 10 bases between. The CDR3 runs to 12 residues. The CDR3: CATGGFGNTIYF. Written as DNA, the CDR3 is TGTGCCACCGGCGGGTTTGGAAACACCATATATTTT.

V is TRBV7-2 and J is TRBJ1-1, with D possibly matching TRBD1 (5 bases). Germline V gene lookup returns CDR1 SGHTA and CDR2 FQGNSA. The CDR3 runs 14 residues. V shed 1 base and J shed 4 bases, with 10 bases lying between them. CDR3 sequence reads: CASSLDFGGTEAFF. In nucleotides, the CDR3 is TGTGCCAGCAGCTTAGATTTTGGGGGCACTGAAGCTTTCTTT.

J is TRBJ2-7 and V is TRBV6-1, with 8 bases lining up with TRBD2. The J segment lost 5 bases and the V segment lost 7 bases, leaving 4 bases of the junction unmatched. This CDR3 has 12 amino acids. The germline V gene encodes CDR1 MNHNS and CDR2 SASEGT. The CDR3 sequence is CASTSGSHEQYF. DNA of the CDR3: TGTGCCAGCACGAGCGGGAGTCACGAGCAGTACTTC.

The V and J genes are TRBV28 and TRBJ1-2; D is uncertain. The CDR3 is 13 amino acids. Trimming cost V 6 bases and J 0 bases, with 8 bases left between them. Germline CDR1 MDHEN, CDR2 SYDVKM. The CDR3 coding sequence is TGTGCCAGCAGGTTCCCCACTAACTATGGCTACACCTTC. Protein: CASRFPTNYGYTF.